This T cell receptor beta chain comes out of a study of immune heterogeneity within non-small cell lung tumors. Study details: It was found that the tumors were a few squamous cell carcinomas, approximately nine non-squamous carcinomas and 1 not otherwise specified.

Ten or more counts support this clonotype. The target antigen is unknown. Whole-study results and caveats: Individual patients showed largely nonoverlapping sets of high-frequency T-cell receptor beta clonotypes. The study found identical dominant CDR3 beta clonotypes recurring across tumor sites within a patient, alongside site-unique high-frequency clones. The study found that local T-cell clonality correlated moderately but significantly with local tumor mutational burden (R about 0.34).

Template came from bulk tumor genomic DNA, at roughly 600 ng per sample. Several biopsies per primary tumor, spaced far apart, were taken during surgery. Undergoing curative surgery were patients whose non-small cell lung cancer was untreated and newly diagnosed. Multiplex PCR (32 V and 13 J primers) was used to amplify the TCR beta CDR3. TCRdb used MiXCR to reprocess the multiplex PCR reads, holding one entry per CDR3 protein. This table holds fewer than 12,000 distinct CDR3 sequences, just under 30% found once. CDR1 LNHDA and CDR2 SQIVND come from the germline V gene (reference sequence). Trimming stripped 6 bases from V and 3 bases from J, with 17 bases between. The length of the CDR3 is 16 residues.

Sequenced: lung tumor tissue. V gene TRBV19 combines with J gene TRBJ1-4; TRBD1 is a possible D gene (5 bases). The source of this sequence is a woman aged 60-70 years with non-small cell lung cancer. Here the CDR3 DNA reads TGTGCCAGTAGCCTAAGCTTTGGGGGATCTAATGAAAAACTGTTTTTT. The encoded protein is CASSLSFGGSNEKLFF.